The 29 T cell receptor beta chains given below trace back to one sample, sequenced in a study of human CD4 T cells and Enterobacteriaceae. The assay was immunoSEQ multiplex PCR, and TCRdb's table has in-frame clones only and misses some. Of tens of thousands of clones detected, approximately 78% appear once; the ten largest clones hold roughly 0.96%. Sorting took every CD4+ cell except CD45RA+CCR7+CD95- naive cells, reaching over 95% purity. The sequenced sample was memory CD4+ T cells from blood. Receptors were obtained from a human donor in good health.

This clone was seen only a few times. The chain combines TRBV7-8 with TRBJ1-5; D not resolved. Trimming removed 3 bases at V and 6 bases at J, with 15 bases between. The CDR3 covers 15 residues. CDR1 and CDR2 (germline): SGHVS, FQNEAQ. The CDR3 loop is CASSFSSGVGQPQHF. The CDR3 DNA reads TGTGCCAGCAGCTTTTCGTCAGGAGTTGGTCAGCCCCAGCATTTT.

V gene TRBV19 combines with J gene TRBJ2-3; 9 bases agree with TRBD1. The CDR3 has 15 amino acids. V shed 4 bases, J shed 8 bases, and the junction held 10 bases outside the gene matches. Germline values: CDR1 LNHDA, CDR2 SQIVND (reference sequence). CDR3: CASSNQGQGPVTQYF. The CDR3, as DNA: TGTGCCAGTAGTAATCAGGGACAGGGCCCAGTTACGCAGTATTTT. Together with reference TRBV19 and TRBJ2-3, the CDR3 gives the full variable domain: DGGITQSPKYLFRKEGQNVTLSCEQNLNHDAMYWYRQDPGQGLRLIYYSQIVNDFQKGDIAEGYSVSREKKESFPLTVTSAQKNPTAFYLCASSNQGQGPVTQYFGPGTRLTVL.

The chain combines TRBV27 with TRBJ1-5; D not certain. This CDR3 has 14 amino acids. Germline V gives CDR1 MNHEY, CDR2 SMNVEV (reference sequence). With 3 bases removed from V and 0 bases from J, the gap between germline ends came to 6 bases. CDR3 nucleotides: TGTGCCAGCAGTTTCCATGGTAGCAATCAGCCCCAGCATTTT. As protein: CASSFHGSNQPQHF.

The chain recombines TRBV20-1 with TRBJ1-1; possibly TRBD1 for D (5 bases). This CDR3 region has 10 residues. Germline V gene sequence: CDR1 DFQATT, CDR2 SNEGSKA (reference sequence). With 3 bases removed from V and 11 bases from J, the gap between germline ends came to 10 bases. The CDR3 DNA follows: TGCAGTGCTAGCTGGGACGCGGCTTTCTTT. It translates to CSASWDAAFF.

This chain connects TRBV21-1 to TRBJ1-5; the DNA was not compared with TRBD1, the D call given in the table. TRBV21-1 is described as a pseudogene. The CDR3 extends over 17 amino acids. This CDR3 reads CASSKGPTGKSNQPQHF. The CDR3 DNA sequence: TGTGCCAGCAGCAAAGGTCCGACAGGGAAGAGCAATCAGCCCCAGCATTTT.

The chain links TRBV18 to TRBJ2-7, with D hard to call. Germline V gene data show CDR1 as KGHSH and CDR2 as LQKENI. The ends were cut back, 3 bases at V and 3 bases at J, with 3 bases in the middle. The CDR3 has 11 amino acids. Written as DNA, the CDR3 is TGTGCCAGCTCACCCGGCTACGAGCAGTACTTC. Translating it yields CASSPGYEQYF. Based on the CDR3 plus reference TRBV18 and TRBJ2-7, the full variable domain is NAGVMQNPRHLVRRRGQEARLRCSPMKGHSHVYWYRQLPEEGLKFMVYLQKENIIDESGMPKERFSAEFPKEGPSILRIQQVVRGDSAAYFCASSPGYEQYFGPGTRLTVT.

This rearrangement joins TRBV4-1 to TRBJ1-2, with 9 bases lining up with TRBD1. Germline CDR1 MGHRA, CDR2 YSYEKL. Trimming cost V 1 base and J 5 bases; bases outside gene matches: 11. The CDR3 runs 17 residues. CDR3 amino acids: CASSQGTRTGALYGYTF. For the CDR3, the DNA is TGCGCCAGCAGCCAAGGAACGAGGACAGGGGCCCTGTATGGCTACACCTTC.

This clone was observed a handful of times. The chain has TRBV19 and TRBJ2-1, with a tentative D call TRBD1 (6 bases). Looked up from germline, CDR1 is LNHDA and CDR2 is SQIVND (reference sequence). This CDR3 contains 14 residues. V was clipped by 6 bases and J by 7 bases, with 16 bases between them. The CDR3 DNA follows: TGTGCCAGTAGCATATCCCTTAGGGGGAATGAGCAGTTCTTC. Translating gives CASSISLRGNEQFF.

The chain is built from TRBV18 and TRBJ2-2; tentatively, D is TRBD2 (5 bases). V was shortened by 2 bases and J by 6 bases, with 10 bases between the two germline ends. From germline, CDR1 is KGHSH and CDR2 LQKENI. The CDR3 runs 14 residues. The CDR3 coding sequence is TGTGCCAGCTCACCAGGTGGAGGCGCCGGGGAGCTGTTTTTT. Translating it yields CASSPGGGAGELFF.

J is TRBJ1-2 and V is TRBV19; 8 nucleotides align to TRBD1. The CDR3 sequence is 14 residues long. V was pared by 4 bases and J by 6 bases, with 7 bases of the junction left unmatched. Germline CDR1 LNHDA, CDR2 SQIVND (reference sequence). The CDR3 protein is CASSTRTGMDGYTF. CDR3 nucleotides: TGTGCCAGTAGTACCCGGACAGGGATGGATGGCTACACCTTC.

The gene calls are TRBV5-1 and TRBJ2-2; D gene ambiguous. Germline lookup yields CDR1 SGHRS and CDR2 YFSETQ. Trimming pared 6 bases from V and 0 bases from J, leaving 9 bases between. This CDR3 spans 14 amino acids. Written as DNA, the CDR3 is TGCGCCAGCACGGACCAGGCGAACACCGGGGAGCTGTTTTTT. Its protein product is CASTDQANTGELFF.

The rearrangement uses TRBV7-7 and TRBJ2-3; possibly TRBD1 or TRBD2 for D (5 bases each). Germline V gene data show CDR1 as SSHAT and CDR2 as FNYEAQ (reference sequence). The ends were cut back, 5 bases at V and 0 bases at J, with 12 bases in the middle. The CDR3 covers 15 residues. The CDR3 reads CASSPGPTSTDTQYF. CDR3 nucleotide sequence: TGTGCCAGCAGCCCGGGACCGACTAGCACAGATACGCAGTATTTT.

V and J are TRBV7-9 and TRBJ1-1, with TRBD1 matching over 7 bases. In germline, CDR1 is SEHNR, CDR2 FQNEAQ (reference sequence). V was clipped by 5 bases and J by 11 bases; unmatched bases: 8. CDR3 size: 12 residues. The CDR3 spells CASSRDSLVAFF. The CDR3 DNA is TGTGCCAGCAGCCGGGACAGCTTGGTGGCTTTCTTT.

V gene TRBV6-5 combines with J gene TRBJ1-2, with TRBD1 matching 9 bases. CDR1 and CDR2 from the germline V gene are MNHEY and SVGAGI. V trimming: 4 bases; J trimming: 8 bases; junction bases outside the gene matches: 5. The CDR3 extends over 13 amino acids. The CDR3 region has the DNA TGTGCCAGCAGTTCCGGGACAGGGAGAGGCTACACCTTC. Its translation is CASSSGTGRGYTF.

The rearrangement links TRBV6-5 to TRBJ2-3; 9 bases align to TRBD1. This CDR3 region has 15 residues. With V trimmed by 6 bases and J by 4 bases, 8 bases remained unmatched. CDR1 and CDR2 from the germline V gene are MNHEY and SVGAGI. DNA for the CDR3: TGTGCCAGCAGCCCCGGGGACAGGGTACCAGATACGCAGTATTTT. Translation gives CASSPGDRVPDTQYF.

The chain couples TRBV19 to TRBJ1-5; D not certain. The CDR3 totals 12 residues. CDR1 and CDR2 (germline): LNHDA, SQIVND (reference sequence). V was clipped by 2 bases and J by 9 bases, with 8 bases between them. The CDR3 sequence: CASSIRVGPQHF. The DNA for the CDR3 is TGTGCCAGTAGTATACGGGTTGGGCCCCAGCATTTT.

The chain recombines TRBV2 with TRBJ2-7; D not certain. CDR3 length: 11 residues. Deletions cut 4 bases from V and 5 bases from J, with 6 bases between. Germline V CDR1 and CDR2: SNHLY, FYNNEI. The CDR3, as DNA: TGTGCCAGCAGTGGTGCCCACGAGCAGTACTTC. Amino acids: CASSGAHEQYF.

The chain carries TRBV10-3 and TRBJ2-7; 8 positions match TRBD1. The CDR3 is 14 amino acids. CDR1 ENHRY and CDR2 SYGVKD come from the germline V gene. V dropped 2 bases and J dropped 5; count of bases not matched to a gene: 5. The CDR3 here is CAISETDRDHEQYF. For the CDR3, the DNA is TGTGCCATCAGTGAGACGGACAGGGACCACGAGCAGTACTTC.

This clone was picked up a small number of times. CDR3 sequence reads: CATERVEQYF. The CDR3 DNA follows: TGTGCCACAGAACGGGTCGAGCAGTACTTC. The chain joins TRBV28 to TRBJ2-7; D ambiguous. Germline V gene lookup returns CDR1 MDHEN and CDR2 SYDVKM. The CDR3 loop spans 10 amino acids. V shed 10 bases and J shed 6 bases, with 10 bases lying between them.

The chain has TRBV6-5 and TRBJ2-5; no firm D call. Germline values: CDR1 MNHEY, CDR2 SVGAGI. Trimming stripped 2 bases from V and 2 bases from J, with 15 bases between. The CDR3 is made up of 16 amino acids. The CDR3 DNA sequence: TGTGCCAGCAGTTACCGTCCGCGGAGACAACAAGAGACCCAGTACTTC. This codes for CASSYRPRRQQETQYF.

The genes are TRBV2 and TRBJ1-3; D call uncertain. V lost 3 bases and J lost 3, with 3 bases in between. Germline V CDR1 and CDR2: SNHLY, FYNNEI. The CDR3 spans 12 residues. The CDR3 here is CASSDSGNTIYF. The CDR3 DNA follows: TGTGCCAGCAGTGACAGTGGAAACACCATATATTTT.

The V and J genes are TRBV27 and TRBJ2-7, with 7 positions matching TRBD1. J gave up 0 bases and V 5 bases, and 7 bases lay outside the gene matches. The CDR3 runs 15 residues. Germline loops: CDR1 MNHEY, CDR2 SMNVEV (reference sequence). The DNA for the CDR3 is TGTGCCAGCAGTCCAAGGGACAGTTCCTCCTACGAGCAGTACTTC. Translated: CASSPRDSSSYEQYF.

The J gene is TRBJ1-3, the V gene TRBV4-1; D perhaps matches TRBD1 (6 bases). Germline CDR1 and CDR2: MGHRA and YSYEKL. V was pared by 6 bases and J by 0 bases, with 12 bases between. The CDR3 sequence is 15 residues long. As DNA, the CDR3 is TGCGCCAGCAGGGAAACAGGGAACTCTGGAAACACCATATATTTT. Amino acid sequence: CASRETGNSGNTIYF.

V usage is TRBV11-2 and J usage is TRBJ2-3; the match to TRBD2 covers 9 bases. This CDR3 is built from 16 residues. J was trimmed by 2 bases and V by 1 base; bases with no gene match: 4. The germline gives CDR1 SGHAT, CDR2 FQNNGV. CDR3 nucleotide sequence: TGTGCCAGCAGCTTAGTCGGCGGGGGGGCCACAGATACGCAGTATTTT. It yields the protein CASSLVGGGATDTQYF. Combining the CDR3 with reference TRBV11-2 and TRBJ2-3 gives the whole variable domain EAGVAQSPRYKIIEKRQSVAFWCNPISGHATLYWYQQILGQGPKLLIQFQNNGVVDDSQLPKDRFSAERLKGVDSTLKIQPAKLEDSAVYLCASSLVGGGATDTQYFGPGTRLTVL.

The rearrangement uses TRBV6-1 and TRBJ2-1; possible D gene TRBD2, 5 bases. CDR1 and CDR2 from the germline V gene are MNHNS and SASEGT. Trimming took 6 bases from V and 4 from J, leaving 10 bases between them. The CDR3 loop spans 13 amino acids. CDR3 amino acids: CASSGLLYNEQFF. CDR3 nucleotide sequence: TGTGCCAGCAGCGGACTCCTATACAATGAGCAGTTCTTC.

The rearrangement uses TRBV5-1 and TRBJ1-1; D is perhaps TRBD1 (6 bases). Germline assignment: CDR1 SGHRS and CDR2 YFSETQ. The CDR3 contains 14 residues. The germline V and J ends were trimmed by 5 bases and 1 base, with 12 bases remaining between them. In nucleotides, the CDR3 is TGCGCCAGCAGACAGAAGGACAGGAACACTGAAGCTTTCTTT. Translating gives CASRQKDRNTEAFF.

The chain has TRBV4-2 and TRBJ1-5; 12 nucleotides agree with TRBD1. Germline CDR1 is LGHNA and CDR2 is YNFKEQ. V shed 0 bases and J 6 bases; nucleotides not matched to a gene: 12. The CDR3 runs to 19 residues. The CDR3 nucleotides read TGTGCCAGCAGCCAAGATCTAGGTGCGGGACAGGGGGCTGGTCAGCCCCAGCATTTT. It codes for CASSQDLGAGQGAGQPQHF.

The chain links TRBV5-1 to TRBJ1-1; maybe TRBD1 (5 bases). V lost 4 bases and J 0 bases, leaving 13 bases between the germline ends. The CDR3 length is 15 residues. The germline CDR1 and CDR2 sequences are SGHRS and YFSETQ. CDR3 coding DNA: TGCGCCAGCAGCGGGGGGTGGCGCCTGAACACTGAAGCTTTCTTT. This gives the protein CASSGGWRLNTEAFF.

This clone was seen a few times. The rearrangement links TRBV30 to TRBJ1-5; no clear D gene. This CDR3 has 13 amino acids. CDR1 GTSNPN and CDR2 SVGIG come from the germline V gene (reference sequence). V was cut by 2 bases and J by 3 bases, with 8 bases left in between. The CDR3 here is CAWSSSYNQPQHF. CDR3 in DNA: TGTGCCTGGAGTAGTAGTTACAATCAGCCCCAGCATTTT.